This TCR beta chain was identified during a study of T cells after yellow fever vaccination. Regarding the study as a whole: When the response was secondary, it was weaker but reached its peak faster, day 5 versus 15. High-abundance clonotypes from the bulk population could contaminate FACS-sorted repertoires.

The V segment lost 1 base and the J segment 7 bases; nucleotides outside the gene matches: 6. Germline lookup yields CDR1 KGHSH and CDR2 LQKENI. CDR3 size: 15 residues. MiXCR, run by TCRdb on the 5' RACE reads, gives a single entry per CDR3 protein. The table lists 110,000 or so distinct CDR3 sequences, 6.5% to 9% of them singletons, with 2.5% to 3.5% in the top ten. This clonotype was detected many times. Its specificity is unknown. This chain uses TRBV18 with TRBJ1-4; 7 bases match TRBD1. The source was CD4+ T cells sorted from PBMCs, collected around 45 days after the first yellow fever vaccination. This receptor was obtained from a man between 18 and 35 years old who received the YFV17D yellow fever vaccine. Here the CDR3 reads CASSPLEGALEKLFF. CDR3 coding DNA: TGTGCCAGCTCACCACTCGAGGGGGCGCTTGAAAAACTGTTTTTT.